Listed below are T cell receptor beta chains from one sample, sequenced in a study of blood T cell repertoires in COVID-19. The assay was immunoSEQ multiplex PCR, and TCRdb's table has in-frame clones only and misses some. The sample lists roughly 220,000 clones; about nine tenths were seen once. Sequenced sample: peripheral blood. The receptors were sampled from a man between 25 and 39 years old who had recovered from COVID-19. Each CDR3 is given with its conserved first and last residue. The order of the fields is V gene, J gene, D gene, clone size, CDR3 protein, CDR3 DNA. D genes are given only for firm matches. Only part of the rows carry a size: once, few, many, or a class if the clone is expanded.

V: TRBV5-1; J: TRBJ2-1; D: .; size: .; CDR3: CASSFPGPTRSSGLYNEQFF; DNA: TGCGCCAGCAGCTTTCCAGGCCCCACTCGAAGTAGCGGCCTCTACAATGAGCAGTTCTTC
V: TRBV4-3; J: TRBJ1-1; D: TRBD1; size: .; CDR3: CASSQADRDSGEAFF; DNA: TGCGCCAGCAGCCAAGCGGACAGGGATTCGGGTGAAGCTTTCTTT
V: TRBV9; J: TRBJ2-2; D: TRBD1; size: few; CDR3: CASSLRTGATGELFF; DNA: TGTGCCAGCAGCTTAAGGACAGGGGCCACCGGGGAGCTGTTTTTT
V: TRBV5-5; J: TRBJ2-1; D: TRBD2; size: .; CDR3: CASSLGLAGGSEQFF; DNA: TGTGCCAGCAGCTTGGGACTAGCGGGGGGGTCTGAGCAGTTCTTC
V: TRBV12-3/TRBV12-4; J: TRBJ1-1; D: .; size: .; CDR3: CASSNAQGTEAFF; DNA: TGTGCCAGCAGCAACGCACAGGGAACTGAAGCTTTCTTT
V: TRBV4-2; J: TRBJ2-7; D: TRBD2; size: .; CDR3: CASSQEGGGSSYEQYF; DNA: TGTGCCAGCAGCCAAGAGGGCGGGGGGAGCTCCTACGAGCAGTACTTC
V: TRBV4-2; J: TRBJ1-4; D: TRBD1; size: .; CDR3: CASSLRDRGRDIFEKLFF; DNA: TGTGCCAGCAGCCTACGGGACAGGGGGCGCGATATATTTGAAAAACTGTTTTTT
V: TRBV11-3; J: TRBJ2-2; D: TRBD1; size: once; CDR3: CASSQPGQSNTGELFF; DNA: TGTGCCAGCAGCCAGCCGGGACAGTCCAACACCGGGGAGCTGTTTTTT
V: TRBV7-9; J: TRBJ2-2; D: TRBD1; size: .; CDR3: CASSLRQGSSGELFF; DNA: TGTGCCAGCAGCTTAAGACAGGGAAGTTCCGGGGAGCTGTTTTTT
V: TRBV4-2; J: TRBJ2-7; D: TRBD2; size: .; CDR3: CASSQPQRGEYEQYF; DNA: TGTGCCAGCAGCCAACCTCAACGGGGGGAGTACGAGCAGTACTTC
V: TRBV7-8; J: TRBJ1-5; D: .; size: few; CDR3: CASRLDQPQHF; DNA: TGTGCCAGCAGACTCGATCAGCCCCAGCATTTT
V: TRBV3-1/TRBV3-2; J: TRBJ1-4; D: .; size: .; CDR3: CASSQARETNEKLFF; DNA: TGTGCCAGCAGCCAAGCTCGGGAAACTAATGAAAAACTGTTTTTT
V: TRBV19; J: TRBJ2-5; D: .; size: .; CDR3: CASRRRQAETQYF; DNA: TGTGCCAGTAGGAGGAGACAGGCCGAGACCCAGTACTTC
V: TRBV5-1; J: TRBJ2-3; D: .; size: .; CDR3: CASSLQTDTQYF; DNA: TGCGCCAGCAGCTTACAAACAGATACGCAGTATTTT
V: TRBV19; J: TRBJ1-1; D: .; size: .; CDR3: CASSILTEAFF; DNA: TGTGCCAGTAGTATACTAACTGAAGCTTTCTTT
V: TRBV7-6; J: TRBJ1-6; D: .; size: .; CDR3: CASSLALGNSPLHF; DNA: TGTGCCAGCAGCTTAGCGCTCGGTAATTCACCCCTCCACTTT
V: TRBV11-2; J: TRBJ1-2; D: .; size: .; CDR3: CASSFHTPRDGYTF; DNA: TGTGCCAGCAGCTTTCACACCCCGCGGGATGGCTACACCTTC
V: TRBV15; J: TRBJ2-3; D: .; size: .; CDR3: CATSRDRALGTDTQYF; DNA: TGTGCCACCAGCAGAGATCGCGCGTTGGGCACAGATACGCAGTATTTT
V: TRBV29-1; J: TRBJ1-3; D: .; size: .; CDR3: CSVARDTNSGNTIYF; DNA: TGCAGCGTAGCCAGGGACACCAACTCTGGAAACACCATATATTTT
V: TRBV6-2/TRBV6-3; J: TRBJ1-1; D: TRBD1; size: .; CDR3: CASSRWTGANTEAFF; DNA: TGTGCCAGCAGCCGATGGACAGGCGCGAACACTGAAGCTTTCTTT
V: TRBV18; J: TRBJ2-2; D: .; size: .; CDR3: CASSQTQNRYTGELFF; DNA: TGTGCCAGCTCCCAGACACAGAATCGGTATACCGGGGAGCTGTTTTTT
V: TRBV5-6; J: TRBJ1-3; D: .; size: .; CDR3: CASSLDTLNTIYF; DNA: TGTGCCAGCAGCTTGGACACCCTAAACACCATATATTTT
V: TRBV11-3; J: TRBJ1-1; D: .; size: few; CDR3: CASSRDSNTEAFF; DNA: TGTGCCAGCAGCCGCGACAGTAACACTGAAGCTTTCTTT
V: TRBV5-1; J: TRBJ2-3; D: TRBD2; size: .; CDR3: CASSLGLFSSGGADTQYF; DNA: TGCGCCAGCAGCTTGGGGTTATTTTCTAGCGGGGGGGCAGATACGCAGTATTTT
V: TRBV5-1; J: TRBJ1-2; D: .; size: .; CDR3: CASTIFGAGGYTF; DNA: TGCGCCAGCACCATCTTCGGCGCGGGGGGCTACACCTTC
V: TRBV5-6; J: TRBJ2-7; D: .; size: .; CDR3: CASSLALGRPAYEQYF; DNA: TGTGCCAGCAGCTTGGCTTTGGGGAGGCCGGCTTACGAGCAGTACTTC
V: TRBV6-6; J: TRBJ1-1; D: .; size: .; CDR3: CASSRVKTEAFF; DNA: TGTGCCAGCAGCCGGGTGAAAACTGAAGCTTTCTTT
V: TRBV5-1; J: TRBJ2-1; D: TRBD2; size: .; CDR3: CASSLGLAVAGGQFF; DNA: TGCGCCAGCAGCTTGGGACTAGCGGTGGCTGGGGGGCAGTTCTTC
V: TRBV30; J: TRBJ1-5; D: TRBD1; size: .; CDR3: CAWSWTGRRPQHF; DNA: TGTGCCTGGAGTTGGACAGGCAGGCGGCCCCAGCATTTT
V: TRBV7-2; J: TRBJ1-5; D: .; size: .; CDR3: CASSFDLGRDSNQPQHF; DNA: TGTGCCAGCAGCTTCGACCTTGGACGGGATAGCAATCAGCCCCAGCATTTT
V: TRBV12-2; J: TRBJ2-5; D: .; size: .; CDR3: CAKTPWRDSGFWQTQYF; DNA: TGTGCAAAAACCCCTTGGCGGGATAGCGGCTTCTGGCAGACCCAGTACTTC
V: TRBV27; J: TRBJ1-1; D: TRBD1; size: .; CDR3: CASSLTGAYTEAFF; DNA: TGTGCCAGCAGTTTAACAGGGGCATACACTGAAGCTTTCTTT
V: TRBV7-8; J: TRBJ1-2; D: .; size: .; CDR3: CASSLGGAKNYGYTF; DNA: TGTGCCAGCAGCTTGGGGGGGGCGAAGAACTATGGCTACACCTTC
V: TRBV4-3; J: TRBJ2-1; D: .; size: .; CDR3: CASSQGQYNEQFF; DNA: TGCGCCAGCAGCCAAGGACAGTACAATGAGCAGTTCTTC
V: TRBV5-1; J: TRBJ2-5; D: .; size: .; CDR3: CASSLGGRVGTQYF; DNA: TGCGCCAGCAGCTTGGGTGGCCGGGTGGGGACCCAGTACTTC
V: TRBV5-1; J: TRBJ2-1; D: TRBD2; size: .; CDR3: CASGRAGNEQFF; DNA: TGCGCCAGCGGACGAGCGGGAAATGAGCAGTTCTTC
V: TRBV30; J: TRBJ1-2; D: .; size: .; CDR3: CAWSATGNYGYTF; DNA: TGTGCCTGGAGTGCGACGGGGAACTATGGCTACACCTTC
V: TRBV24-1; J: TRBJ2-2; D: .; size: .; CDR3: CATFSGEGTGELFF; DNA: TGTGCCACCTTTTCGGGGGAAGGGACCGGGGAGCTGTTTTTT
V: TRBV30; J: TRBJ2-6; D: .; size: .; CDR3: CAWSVGWLSGGANVLTF; DNA: TGTGCCTGGAGTGTAGGGTGGTTGAGCGGCGGGGCCAACGTCCTGACTTTC
V: TRBV11-3; J: TRBJ2-3; D: TRBD2; size: .; CDR3: CASSPGLGIDTQYF; DNA: TGTGCCAGCTCTCCCGGACTAGGTATAGATACGCAGTATTTT
V: TRBV2; J: TRBJ1-1; D: .; size: .; CDR3: CASSRGGGAFF; DNA: TGTGCCAGCAGTCGGGGTGGTGGGGCTTTCTTT
V: TRBV5-6; J: TRBJ1-1; D: .; size: .; CDR3: CASSFTGTLDTEAFF; DNA: TGTGCCAGCAGCTTTACAGGGACCTTGGACACTGAAGCTTTCTTT
V: TRBV11-2; J: TRBJ1-1; D: .; size: .; CDR3: CASSPPGWNTEAFF; DNA: TGTGCCAGCAGCCCTCCAGGGTGGAACACTGAAGCTTTCTTT
V: TRBV3-1/TRBV3-2; J: TRBJ1-3; D: TRBD1; size: .; CDR3: CASSPGQGKAGNTIYF; DNA: TGTGCCAGCAGCCCCGGACAGGGGAAGGCTGGAAACACCATATATTTT
V: TRBV7-8; J: TRBJ2-7; D: TRBD1; size: few; CDR3: CASSFPRQGALYEQYF; DNA: TGTGCCAGCAGCTTTCCCCGACAGGGGGCCTTGTACGAGCAGTACTTC
V: TRBV9; J: TRBJ1-4; D: TRBD1; size: .; CDR3: CASSGQGAPNEKLFF; DNA: TGTGCCAGCAGTGGACAGGGGGCGCCTAATGAAAAACTGTTTTTT
V: TRBV6-5; J: TRBJ1-1; D: .; size: .; CDR3: CASSPHTVRDTEAFF; DNA: TGTGCCAGCAGTCCACACACAGTGAGGGACACTGAAGCTTTCTTT
V: TRBV9; J: TRBJ2-2; D: TRBD2; size: .; CDR3: CASSDQRGPYTGELFF; DNA: TGTGCCAGCAGCGACCAGCGGGGGCCCTACACCGGGGAGCTGTTTTTT
V: TRBV29-1; J: TRBJ1-1; D: TRBD1; size: .; CDR3: CSVEKSAGTGGRTEAFF; DNA: TGCAGCGTTGAGAAGTCCGCTGGGACAGGGGGCCGAACTGAAGCTTTCTTT
V: TRBV6-1; J: TRBJ1-1; D: .; size: .; CDR3: CASSELSTGHFNTEAFF; DNA: TGTGCCAGCAGTGAACTCTCTACGGGACATTTTAACACTGAAGCTTTCTTT
V: TRBV5-1; J: TRBJ1-6; D: TRBD1; size: .; CDR3: CASSPGQNNSPLHF; DNA: TGCGCCAGCAGCCCGGGACAGAATAATTCACCCCTCCACTTT